The rows below give T cell receptor beta chains drawn from one sample of a study of identical twins. In TCRdb, the 5' RACE reads were re-called with MiXCR into one record per CDR3 protein. The repertoire holds about 480,000 distinct CDR3 sequences, with 14% as singletons. The same data also went into a second study, on yellow fever vaccine responses in identical twins.

Sequenced material: CD4+ T cells sorted from blood. The origin of the receptors is a woman aged 18-30 years in good health. Each CDR3 is given with its conserved first and last residue. The D gene is left open where the match is weak.

v_call: TRBV12-3/TRBV12-4; d_call: NA; cdr3_length: 13; cdr3_aa: CASMRQVKGTQYF
v_call: TRBV7-9; d_call: TRBD1; cdr3_length: 16; cdr3_aa: CASSLGTGTGDNEQYF
v_call: TRBV29-1; d_call: TRBD2; cdr3_length: 16; cdr3_aa: CSVEGLAGDYTDTQYF
v_call: TRBV4-1; d_call: NA; cdr3_length: 19; cdr3_aa: CASSQDWSQMKLAKNIQYF
v_call: TRBV30; d_call: TRBD2; cdr3_length: 13; cdr3_aa: CAWMLAGGQEQFF
v_call: TRBV28; d_call: TRBD1; cdr3_length: 16; cdr3_aa: CASHSPPGQDNYEQYF
v_call: TRBV15; d_call: TRBD1; cdr3_length: 19; cdr3_aa: CATSRDSRTPGTGRQPQHF
v_call: TRBV5-1; d_call: TRBD2; cdr3_length: 15; cdr3_aa: CASSLAGTSGETQYF
v_call: TRBV7-2; d_call: NA; cdr3_length: 12; cdr3_aa: CASSRDVGGQFF
v_call: TRBV6-5; d_call: NA; cdr3_length: 11; cdr3_aa: CASSAARGDTF
v_call: TRBV6-5; d_call: TRBD1; cdr3_length: 15; cdr3_aa: CASSYPGQSTGELFF
v_call: TRBV5-1; d_call: NA; cdr3_length: 13; cdr3_aa: CASSLAKKLEQFF
v_call: TRBV6-1; d_call: TRBD1; cdr3_length: 16; cdr3_aa: CASSTRTGGTNTEAFF
v_call: TRBV28; d_call: TRBD2; cdr3_length: 15; cdr3_aa: CASSLSRAGGPKQYF
v_call: TRBV28; d_call: NA; cdr3_length: 11; cdr3_aa: CASRGSSGQYF
v_call: TRBV28; d_call: TRBD1; cdr3_length: 15; cdr3_aa: CASSPGQGRRETQYF
v_call: TRBV28; d_call: TRBD1; cdr3_length: 14; cdr3_aa: CASSTQGGNEKLFF
v_call: TRBV2; d_call: NA; cdr3_length: 14; cdr3_aa: CASSERKAPTEQYF
v_call: TRBV5-5; d_call: NA; cdr3_length: 13; cdr3_aa: CASSGAGFYGYTF
v_call: TRBV29-1; d_call: TRBD1; cdr3_length: 14; cdr3_aa: CSVSVRQGQETQYF
v_call: TRBV11-2; d_call: NA; cdr3_length: 14; cdr3_aa: CASSKDFMGYEQYF
v_call: TRBV20-1; d_call: TRBD1; cdr3_length: 14; cdr3_aa: CSAGDRGSADTQYF
v_call: TRBV7-7; d_call: TRBD2; cdr3_length: 16; cdr3_aa: CASSLALAGGQGEQFF
v_call: TRBV20-1; d_call: TRBD2; cdr3_length: 13; cdr3_aa: CSAIQRGIYEQYF
v_call: TRBV24-1; d_call: NA; cdr3_length: 14; cdr3_aa: CATMGAGDHRKQFF
v_call: TRBV2; d_call: TRBD1; cdr3_length: 12; cdr3_aa: CASFRDRGEQYF
v_call: TRBV29-1; d_call: TRBD1; cdr3_length: 11; cdr3_aa: CSVGQGGEQYF
v_call: TRBV6-5; d_call: NA; cdr3_length: 14; cdr3_aa: CASSSMTASDGYTF
v_call: TRBV20-1; d_call: NA; cdr3_length: 13; cdr3_aa: CSATKGVTGMTFF